These 14 T cell receptor beta chains were all obtained from the same sample, sequenced in a study of T and B cells in COVID-19 patients. BIOMED2 TRB-A/B primer pools were used in multiplex TRB PCR. TCRdb analysed the multiplex PCR reads with MiXCR anew, one entry per CDR3 protein. The sample shows several thousand distinct CDR3 sequences, more than 25% of them seen only once. TRB was amplified from around 250-500 ng of blood genomic DNA. Sequencing was carried out using blood. All receptors come from a human donor with active COVID-19.

The chain is built from TRBV28 and TRBJ1-6; the match to TRBD1 covers 9 bases. Germline V gene data show CDR1 as MDHEN and CDR2 as SYDVKM. CDR3 length: 14 residues. V lost 6 bases to trimming and J lost 8 bases; unmatched junction nucleotides: 5. In DNA, the CDR3 is TGTGCCAGCAGGAAGACAGGGGGTGATTCACCCCTCCACTTT. It is translated as CASRKTGGDSPLHF. The full variable domain, with the rest looked up from reference TRBV28 and TRBJ1-6, is DVKVTQSSRYLVKRTGEKVFLECVQDMDHENMFWYRQDPGLGLRLIYFSYDVKMKEKGDIPEGYSVSREKKERFSLILESASTNQTSMYLCASRKTGGDSPLHFGNGTRLTVT.

The V and J genes are TRBV29-1 and TRBJ1-1, with unresolved D. The germline V gene has CDR1 SQVTM and CDR2 ANQGSEA. This CDR3 contains 11 residues. Trimming left V 4 bases short and J 2 bases short, with 5 bases between. CDR3 sequence: CSVGTNTEAFF. For the CDR3, the DNA is TGCAGCGTTGGGACCAACACTGAAGCTTTCTTT.

This rearrangement joins TRBV20-1 to TRBJ2-5; 14 nucleotides agree with TRBD2. The germline V gene has CDR1 DFQATT and CDR2 SNEGSKA (reference sequence). The CDR3 loop spans 16 amino acids. V lost 4 bases and J lost 1; bases outside the gene matches: 5. CDR3 DNA: TGCAGTGCTATCGGACTAGCGGGGGGACCCCAAGAGACCCAGTACTTC. Encoded protein: CSAIGLAGGPQETQYF.

This clonotype was counted a few times. The chain carries TRBV18 and TRBJ2-7; TRBD1 aligns across 9 bases. There are 15 residues in the CDR3. Germline V gives CDR1 KGHSH, CDR2 LQKENI. With 6 bases clipped from V and 2 bases from J, the junction kept 8 bases outside the gene matches. Here the CDR3 DNA reads TGTGCCAGCTCGCTCTACAGGGGGCCCACCTACGAGCAGTACTTC. Its translation is CASSLYRGPTYEQYF.

The chain has TRBV5-1 and TRBJ2-2, with a possible D match to TRBD1 (6 bases). V was pared by 8 bases and J by 7 bases, with 15 bases between. Germline V gene sequence: CDR1 SGHRS, CDR2 YFSETQ. The CDR3 spans 13 residues. This chain's CDR3 is CASITGFGGELFF. DNA of the CDR3: TGCGCCAGTATAACAGGGTTCGGCGGGGAGCTGTTTTTT.

This clonotype has more than one count but fewer than ten. The DNA for the CDR3 is TGTGCCAGCAGTTTATCGGGAGGGGGGAACACTGAAGCTTTCTTT. Translation gives CASSLSGGGNTEAFF. This chain joins TRBV27 and TRBJ1-1, with D tentatively TRBD1 (6 bases). Trimming removed 0 bases at V and 1 base at J, with 9 bases between. CDR3 size: 15 residues. The germline V gene has CDR1 MNHEY and CDR2 SMNVEV (reference sequence).

In the case of this clonotype: A much larger clonotype is one base distant, so this may be a read error. The chain carries TRBV19 and TRBJ1-3, with 7 bases that match TRBD1. Trimming took 7 bases from V and 4 from J; bases not matched to a gene: 13. The CDR3 loop spans 16 amino acids. Germline V CDR1 and CDR2: LNHDA, SQIVND (reference sequence). The CDR3 coding sequence is TGTGCCAGTACTAATTTCGACAGGGTGCAAGGAAACACCATATATTTT. It yields the protein CASTNFDRVQGNTIYF.

Comment on this clonotype: Its ends do not fully match the called genes, so a read error is possible. The rearrangement uses TRBV19 and TRBJ1-1; no firm D call. The CDR3 is 14 amino acids. In germline, CDR1 is LNHDA, CDR2 SQIVND (reference sequence). CDR3 residues: CASSIGRPNTEDFF. CDR3 nucleotides: TGTGCCAGTAGTATTGGACGGCCAAACACTGAAGATTTCTTT.

This clonotype is deemed medium-sized. The rearrangement joins TRBV29-1 to TRBJ2-7; 7 nucleotides align to TRBD2. The V segment lost 4 bases and the J segment 0 bases; nucleotides outside the gene matches: 3. Germline assignment: CDR1 SQVTM and CDR2 ANQGSEA. The CDR3 length is 13 residues. CDR3 residues: CSVAGGSSYEQYF. CDR3 DNA sequence: TGCAGCGTTGCCGGGGGGAGCTCCTACGAGCAGTACTTC.

The V call is TRBV6-5, the J call TRBJ2-1, with 9 bases that match TRBD1. Trimming at V came to 10 bases and at J to 2 bases, leaving 3 bases not matched to a gene. This CDR3 is 13 amino acids long. The V gene's germline CDR1 is MNHEY and CDR2 SVGAGI. CDR3 loop: CATRTGAYNEQFF. The CDR3 DNA reads TGTGCCACCAGGACAGGGGCCTACAATGAGCAGTTCTTC.

The V and J genes are TRBV6-2 or TRBV6-3 and TRBJ2-7; TRBD2 aligns across 7 bases. Germline-derived CDR1 and CDR2 are MNHEY and SVGEGT. Trimming removed 6 bases from V and 4 bases from J; junction bases left unmatched: 15. The CDR3 is 16 amino acids. The CDR3 reads CASRLNTGEGRYEQYF. Here the CDR3 DNA reads TGTGCCAGCAGGCTTAATACCGGGGAGGGCCGGTACGAGCAGTACTTC.

This clonotype appeared a few times. The chain has TRBV10-3 and TRBJ2-6, with TRBD2 matching 7 bases. The J segment lost 4 bases and the V segment lost 10 bases, leaving 16 bases of the junction unmatched. The CDR3 length is 17 residues. Germline lookup yields CDR1 ENHRY and CDR2 SYGVKD. CDR3 sequence: CATGRGEGSTGANVLTF. As DNA, the CDR3 is TGTGCCACCGGTCGGGGGGAGGGATCAACCGGGGCCAACGTCCTGACTTTC.

This clonotype counts as medium-sized. The J gene is TRBJ2-2, the V gene TRBV19; no firm D call. Trimming stripped 6 bases from V and 4 bases from J, with 9 bases between. Germline CDR1 LNHDA, CDR2 SQIVND (reference sequence). The CDR3 length is 13 residues. CDR3: CASSLDRTGELFF. CDR3 sequence (DNA): TGTGCCAGTAGCCTGGACCGCACCGGGGAGCTGTTTTTT.

The genes are TRBV15 and TRBJ1-5; 7 nucleotides match TRBD1. The trim removed 0 bases at V and 6 bases at J, leaving 11 bases unmatched. The CDR3 runs 17 residues. Germline loops: CDR1 LNHNV, CDR2 YYDKDF (reference sequence). The CDR3, as DNA: TGTGCCACCAGCAGAGAAAAAGGAGGGGGCGCGGGTCAGCCCCAGCATTTT. It yields the protein CATSREKGGGAGQPQHF.